This TCR beta chain was observed in a study of cytomegalovirus exposure and HLA in healthy donors. Study-level background: There were about 85 million unique TCRs (from HLA-typed donors) in an early data release. The Caucasian-associated ancestry cluster held over 80% of more than 350 genotyped donors. Whole-study findings and limits: In an earlier analysis, about 87% or about 30%: the productive usage of most TCR beta V segments. What a later analysis showed was that several of the most significant clusters appeared linked to common viral pathogens.

Details on this clone: Its antigen is currently unknown.

This CDR3 comprises 13 residues. Germline V CDR1 and CDR2: SNHLY, FYNNEI. Trimming stripped 8 bases from V and 2 bases from J, with 10 bases between. Researchers ran the PCR with 60 Vbeta and 13 Jbeta primers. Assay used: immunoSEQ multiplex PCR; TCRdb lists only in-frame clones, some missing. This table holds approximately 110,000 clones, just under 75% found once. Sequences were obtained from PBMCs. The clonotype comes from a man between 50 and 59 years old in good health and CMV-seropositive. The chain employs TRBV2 and TRBJ1-3; D is unclear. The CDR3 reads CASAGSAGNTIYF. The DNA of the CDR3 is TGTGCCAGCGCGGGAAGCGCTGGAAACACCATATATTTT.